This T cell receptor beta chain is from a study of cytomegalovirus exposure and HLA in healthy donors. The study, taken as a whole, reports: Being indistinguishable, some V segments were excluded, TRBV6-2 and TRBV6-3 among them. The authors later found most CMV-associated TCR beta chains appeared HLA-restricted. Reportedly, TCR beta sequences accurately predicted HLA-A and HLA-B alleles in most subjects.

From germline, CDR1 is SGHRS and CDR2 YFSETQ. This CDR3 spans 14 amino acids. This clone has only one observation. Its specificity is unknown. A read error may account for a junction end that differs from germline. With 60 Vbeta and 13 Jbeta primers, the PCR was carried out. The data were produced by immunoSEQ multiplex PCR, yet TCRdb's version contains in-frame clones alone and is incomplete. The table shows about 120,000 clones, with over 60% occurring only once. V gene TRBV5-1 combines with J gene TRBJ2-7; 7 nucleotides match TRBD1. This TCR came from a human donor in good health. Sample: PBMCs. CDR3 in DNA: TGTGCCAGCAGCTTCGGGACAGCCAGCTACGAGCAGTACTTC. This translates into CASSFGTASYEQYF.